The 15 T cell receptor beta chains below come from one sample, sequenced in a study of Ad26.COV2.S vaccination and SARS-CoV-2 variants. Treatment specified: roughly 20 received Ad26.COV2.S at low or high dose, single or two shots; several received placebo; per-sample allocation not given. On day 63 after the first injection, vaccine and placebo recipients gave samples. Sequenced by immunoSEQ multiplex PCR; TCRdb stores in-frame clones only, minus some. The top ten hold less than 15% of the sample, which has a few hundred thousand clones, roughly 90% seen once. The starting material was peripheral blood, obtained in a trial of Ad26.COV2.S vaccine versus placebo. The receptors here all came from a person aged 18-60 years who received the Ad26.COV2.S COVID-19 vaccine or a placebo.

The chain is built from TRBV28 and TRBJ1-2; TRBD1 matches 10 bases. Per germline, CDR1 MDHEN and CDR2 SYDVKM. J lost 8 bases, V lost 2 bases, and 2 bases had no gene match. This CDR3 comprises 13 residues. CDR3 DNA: TGTGCCAGCAGTTTAGGACAGGGGGTCGGCTACACCTTC. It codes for CASSLGQGVGYTF.

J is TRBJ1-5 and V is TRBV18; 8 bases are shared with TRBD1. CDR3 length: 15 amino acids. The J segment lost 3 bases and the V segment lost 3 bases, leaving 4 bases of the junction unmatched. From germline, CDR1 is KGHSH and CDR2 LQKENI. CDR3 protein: CASSPGQGNNQPQHF. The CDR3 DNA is TGTGCCAGCTCACCCGGACAGGGCAACAATCAGCCCCAGCATTTT.

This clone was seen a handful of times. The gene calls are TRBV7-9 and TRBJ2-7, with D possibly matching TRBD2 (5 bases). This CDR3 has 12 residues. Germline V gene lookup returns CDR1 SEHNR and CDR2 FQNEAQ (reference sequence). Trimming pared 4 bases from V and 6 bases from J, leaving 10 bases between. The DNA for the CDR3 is TGTGCCAGCAGCTCTCTGGGGAGCGAGCAGTACTTC. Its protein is CASSSLGSEQYF.

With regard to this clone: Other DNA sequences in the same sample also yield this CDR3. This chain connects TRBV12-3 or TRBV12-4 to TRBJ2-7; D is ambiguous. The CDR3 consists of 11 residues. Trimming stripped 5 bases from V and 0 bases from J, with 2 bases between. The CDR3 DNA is TGTGCCAGCAGTGGCTCCTACGAGCAGTACTTC. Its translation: CASSGSYEQYF.

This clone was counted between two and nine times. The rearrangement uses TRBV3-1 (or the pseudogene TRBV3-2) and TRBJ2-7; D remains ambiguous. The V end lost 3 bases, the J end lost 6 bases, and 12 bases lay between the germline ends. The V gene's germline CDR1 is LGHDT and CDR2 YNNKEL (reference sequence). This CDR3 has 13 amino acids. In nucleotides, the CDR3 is TGTGCCAGCAGCCAGGCCCTTTGGGTCGAGCAGTACTTC. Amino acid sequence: CASSQALWVEQYF.

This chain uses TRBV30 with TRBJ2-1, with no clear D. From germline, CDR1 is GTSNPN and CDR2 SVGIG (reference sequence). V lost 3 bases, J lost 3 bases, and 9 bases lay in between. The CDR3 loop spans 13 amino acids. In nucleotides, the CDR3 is TGTGCCTGGAGCCAAAGGGACTACAATGAGCAGTTCTTC. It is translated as CAWSQRDYNEQFF.

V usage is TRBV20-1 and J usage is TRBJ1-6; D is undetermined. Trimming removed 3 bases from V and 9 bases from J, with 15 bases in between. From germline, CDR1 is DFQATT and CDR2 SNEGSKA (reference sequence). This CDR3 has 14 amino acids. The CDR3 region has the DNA TGCAGTGCTAGTTGGGTCGAAGGTGGTTCACCCCTCCACTTT. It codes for CSASWVEGGSPLHF.

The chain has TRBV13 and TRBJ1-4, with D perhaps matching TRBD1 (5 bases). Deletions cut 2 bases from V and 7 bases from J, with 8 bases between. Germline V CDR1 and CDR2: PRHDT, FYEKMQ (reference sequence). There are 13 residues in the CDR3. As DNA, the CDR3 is TGTGCCAGCAGCTTACCAGGGATTGAAAAACTGTTTTTT. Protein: CASSLPGIEKLFF.

The CDR3 DNA reads TGTGCCAGCAGTTTAGGGGGCTCGAACACTGAAGCTTTCTTT. Amino acids: CASSLGGSNTEAFF. This rearrangement joins TRBV28 to TRBJ1-1; maybe TRBD1 (6 bases). CDR1 is MDHEN, CDR2 SYDVKM, per germline. Trimming shortened V by 2 bases and J by 1 base, and 8 bases separated the two germline ends. This CDR3 is built from 14 residues.

CDR3 DNA sequence: TGCAGTGCTACCGATAATTCCGAGCAGTTCTTC. As protein: CSATDNSEQFF. The chain has TRBV20-1 and TRBJ2-1, with D unclear. The V gene lost 4 bases and the J gene lost 10 bases, with 11 bases spanning the gap. The V gene's germline CDR1 is DFQATT and CDR2 SNEGSKA (reference sequence). The CDR3 spans 11 residues.

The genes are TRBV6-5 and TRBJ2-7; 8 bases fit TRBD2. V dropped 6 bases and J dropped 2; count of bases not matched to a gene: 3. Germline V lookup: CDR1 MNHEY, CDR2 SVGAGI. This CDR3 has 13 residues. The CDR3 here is CASRTSGAYEQYF. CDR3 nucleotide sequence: TGTGCCAGCAGAACTAGCGGCGCCTACGAGCAGTACTTC.

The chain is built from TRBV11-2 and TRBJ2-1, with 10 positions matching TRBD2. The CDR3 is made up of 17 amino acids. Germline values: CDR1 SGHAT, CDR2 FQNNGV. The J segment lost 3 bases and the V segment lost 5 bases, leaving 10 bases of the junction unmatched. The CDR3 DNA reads TGTGCCAGCAGCGGGCTGGGACTAGCGAATTTCTACAATGAGCAGTTCTTC. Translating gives CASSGLGLANFYNEQFF.

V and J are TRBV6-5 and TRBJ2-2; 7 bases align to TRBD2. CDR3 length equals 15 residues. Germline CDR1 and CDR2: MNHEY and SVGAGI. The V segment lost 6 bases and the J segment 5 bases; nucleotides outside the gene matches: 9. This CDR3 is CASSPQPGGTGELFF. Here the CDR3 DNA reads TGTGCCAGCAGCCCCCAGCCGGGGGGTACCGGGGAGCTGTTTTTT.

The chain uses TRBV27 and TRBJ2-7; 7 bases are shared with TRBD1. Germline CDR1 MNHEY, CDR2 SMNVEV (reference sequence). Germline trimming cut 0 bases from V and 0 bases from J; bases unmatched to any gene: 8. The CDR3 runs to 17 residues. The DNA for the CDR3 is TGTGCCAGCAGTTTATCAACAGGGGTAATAGGCTCCTACGAGCAGTACTTC. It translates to CASSLSTGVIGSYEQYF.

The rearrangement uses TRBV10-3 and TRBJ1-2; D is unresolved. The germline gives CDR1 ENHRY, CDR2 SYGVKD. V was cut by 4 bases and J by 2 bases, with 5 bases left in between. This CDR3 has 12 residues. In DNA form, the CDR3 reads TGTGCCATCAGTGCTGGAAACTATGGCTACACCTTC. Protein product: CAISAGNYGYTF.